The clone carrying this T cell receptor beta chain was found many times. Antigen specificity is unknown. The sample is drawn from a study of T cell repertoires in cytomegalovirus infection. Overall study context: From public TCR beta signatures came an indication of both CMV infection and matching HLA type. Findings and caveats of the study: Ex vivo, HLA-C-restricted CMV-specific TCR beta clonotypes prevailed over the rest of the response. There were carriers of CMV plus the relevant HLA, and cumulative public TCR beta family frequency identified them.

Trimming took off 1 base at V and 1 base at J, with 4 bases between the two ends. The CDR3 totals 14 residues. CDR1 is SGHTA and CDR2 is FQGNSA in the germline V gene. One entry per CDR3 protein, called by TCRdb with MiXCR from the reads. The sample yields about 180,000 distinct CDR3 sequences, about 17% seen once. This clonotype was sampled from a human donor in good health (CMV status not recorded). Some clones in this sample may be carry-over from other donors' samples. The sequencing sample was made of CD8+ T cells from PBMCs. V is TRBV7-2 and J is TRBJ1-4, with D hard to call. Here the CDR3 reads CASSLVGTNEKLFF. The CDR3 DNA follows: TGTGCCAGCAGCTTAGTCGGAACTAATGAAAAACTGTTTTTT.